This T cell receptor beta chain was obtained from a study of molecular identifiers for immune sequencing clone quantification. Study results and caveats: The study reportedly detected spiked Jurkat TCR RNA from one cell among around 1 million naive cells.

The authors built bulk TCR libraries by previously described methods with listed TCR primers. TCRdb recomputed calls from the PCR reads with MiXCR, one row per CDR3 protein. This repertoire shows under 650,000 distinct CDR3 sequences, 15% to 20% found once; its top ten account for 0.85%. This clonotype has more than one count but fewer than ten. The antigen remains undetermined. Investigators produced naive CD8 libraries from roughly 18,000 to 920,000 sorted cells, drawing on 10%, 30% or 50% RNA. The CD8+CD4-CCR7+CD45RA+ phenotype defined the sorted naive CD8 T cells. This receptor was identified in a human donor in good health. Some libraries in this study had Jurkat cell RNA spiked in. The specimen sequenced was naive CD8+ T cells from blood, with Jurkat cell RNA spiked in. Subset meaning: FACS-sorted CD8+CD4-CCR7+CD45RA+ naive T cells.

This CDR3 reads CASSPPQLSGAVTDTQYF. The CDR3 DNA follows: TGTGCCAGCTCACCCCCGCAGCTGAGCGGGGCAGTCACAGATACGCAGTATTTT. The chain links TRBV18 to TRBJ2-3; 7 bases are shared with TRBD2. Per the germline V gene, CDR1 is KGHSH and CDR2 is LQKENI. CDR3 length: 18 residues. With V trimmed by 3 bases and J by 2 bases, 14 bases remained unmatched.